What follows are 26 T cell receptor beta chains derived from one specimen sequenced in a study of cytomegalovirus exposure and HLA in healthy donors. PCR amplification relied on 60 Vbeta primers (plus 13 Jbeta primers). This table comes from immunoSEQ multiplex PCR, and its TCRdb copy is limited to in-frame clones, with some not included. The sample lists 55,000 to 70,000 clones; roughly two thirds were seen once. The sample comprised PBMCs. Source of these receptors: a man aged 40-50 years in good health and CMV-seropositive.

This sequence joins TRBV27 and TRBJ2-5; 8 bases agree with TRBD1. This CDR3 region has 13 residues. In germline, CDR1 is MNHEY, CDR2 SMNVEV (reference sequence). V dropped 5 bases and J dropped 5; count of bases not matched to a gene: 4. As DNA, the CDR3 is TGTGCCAGCAGTCGGACAGGGCTGGAGACCCAGTACTTC. It translates to CASSRTGLETQYF.

This chain's CDR3 is CASSPPGHLAKNIQYF. The CDR3 region has the DNA TGTGCCAGCAGCCCACCGGGACACCTAGCCAAAAACATTCAGTACTTC. The chain carries TRBV7-9 and TRBJ2-4, with D maybe TRBD1 (6 bases). Trimming took 5 bases from V and 0 from J, leaving 14 bases between them. The CDR3 sequence is 16 residues long. CDR1 is SEHNR, CDR2 FQNEAQ, per germline (reference sequence).

The rearrangement joins TRBV27 to TRBJ1-5, with D possibly matching TRBD1 (5 bases). The CDR3 has 18 residues. CDR1 and CDR2 from the germline V gene are MNHEY and SMNVEV (reference sequence). The V end lost 4 bases, the J end lost 1 base, and 20 bases lay between the germline ends. CDR3 region: CASSSLKGATSSNQPQHF. DNA for the CDR3: TGTGCCAGCAGTTCCCTCAAAGGGGCTACGTCGAGCAATCAGCCCCAGCATTTT.

The chain employs TRBV7-9 and TRBJ1-1; D gene unclear. CDR3 length: 14 amino acids. V lost 5 bases and J lost 5, with 15 bases in between. Germline CDR1 is SEHNR and CDR2 is FQNEAQ (reference sequence). The CDR3 is CASSPSWAETEAFF. The CDR3 nucleotides are TGTGCCAGCAGCCCTTCGTGGGCCGAGACTGAAGCTTTCTTT.

As concerns this clone: No conserved phenylalanine or tryptophan is present at the end of the CDR3, so a read error is the likely explanation. No DNA is shown, since the ends of the CDR3 on it are uncertain; the CDR3 is the one TCRdb lists. The rearrangement links TRBV6-1 to TRBJ2-7; the table's D gene call, TRBD1, was not cross checked with the DNA. The CDR3 length equals 13 residues, ends included. CDR1 is MNHNS, CDR2 SASEGT, per germline. CDR3 in amino acids: CASRPQVAYEQCL.

The gene calls are TRBV5-6 and TRBJ2-2; D call uncertain. Trimming took 5 bases from V and 5 from J, leaving 7 bases between them. The CDR3 runs 12 residues. Germline V gives CDR1 SGHDT, CDR2 YYEEEE. CDR3 in amino acids: CASSFVTGELFF. In DNA form, the CDR3 reads TGTGCCAGCAGTTTTGTAACCGGGGAGCTGTTTTTT. The full variable domain, completed using reference TRBV5-6 and TRBJ2-2, is DAGVTQSPTHLIKTRGQQVTLRCSPKSGHDTVSWYQQALGQGPQFIFQYYEEEERQRGNFPDRFSGHQFPNYSSELNVNALLLGDSALYLCASSFVTGELFFGEGSRLTVL.

This chain joins TRBV19 and TRBJ2-4; D gene ambiguous. Trimming cost V 4 bases and J 6 bases, with 7 bases left between them. The CDR3 covers 12 residues. Germline assignment: CDR1 LNHDA and CDR2 SQIVND (reference sequence). This CDR3 reads CASSTGSNIQYF. The CDR3 DNA sequence: TGTGCCAGTAGTACCGGGTCAAACATTCAGTACTTC.

This chain uses TRBV5-1 with TRBJ1-4; no definite D call. Per the germline V gene, CDR1 is SGHRS and CDR2 is YFSETQ. With 3 bases removed from V and 8 bases from J, the gap between germline ends came to 5 bases. This CDR3 contains 11 residues. In DNA, the CDR3 is TGCGCCAGCAGCTCGGGAGAAAAACTGTTTTTT. It yields the protein CASSSGEKLFF. Drawing the rest from reference TRBV5-1 and TRBJ1-4, the complete variable domain is KAGVTQTPRYLIKTRGQQVTLSCSPISGHRSVSWYQQTPGQGLQFLFEYFSETQRNKGNFPGRFSGRQFSNSRSEMNVSTLELGDSALYLCASSSGEKLFFGSGTQLSVL.

This clone was observed a single time. The CDR3 is CASSPTGSEQYF. In DNA, the CDR3 is TGTGCCAGCTCACCAACAGGGTCCGAGCAGTACTTC. The chain uses TRBV18 and TRBJ2-7; TRBD1 is a possible D gene (6 bases). In germline, CDR1 is KGHSH, CDR2 LQKENI. V dropped 2 bases and J dropped 6 bases, with 8 bases sitting between them. The CDR3 has 12 amino acids. Looking up the rest from reference TRBV18 and TRBJ2-7 gives the full variable domain: NAGVMQNPRHLVRRRGQEARLRCSPMKGHSHVYWYRQLPEEGLKFMVYLQKENIIDESGMPKERFSAEFPKEGPSILRIQQVVRGDSAAYFCASSPTGSEQYFGPGTRLTVT.

The V call is TRBV7-9, the J call TRBJ2-1; 8 positions agree with TRBD1. This CDR3 region has 14 residues. Germline V gene sequence: CDR1 SEHNR, CDR2 FQNEAQ (reference sequence). Trimming at V came to 6 bases and at J to 8 bases, leaving 9 bases not matched to a gene. The CDR3 DNA sequence: TGTGCCAGCAGTGTAGAGGACAGGGAGGATGAGCAGTTCTTC. It codes for CASSVEDREDEQFF.

The rearrangement uses TRBV6-1 and TRBJ2-3; TRBD1 matches at 9 bases. Per the germline V gene, CDR1 is MNHNS and CDR2 is SASEGT. The junction had 5 bases not matched to a gene; V was cut back by 4 bases and J by 3 bases. CDR3 length: 15 residues. CDR3 nucleotide sequence: TGTGCCAGCAGTGGCGGACAGGGGACGACAGATACGCAGTATTTT. It is translated as CASSGGQGTTDTQYF.

This clone was detected only a few times. This chain links TRBV11-2 with TRBJ1-6, with 9 bases aligning to TRBD1. V was clipped by 5 bases and J by 9 bases; unmatched bases: 8. There are 15 residues in the CDR3. Germline CDR1 reads SGHAT; CDR2 reads FQNNGV. The CDR3 spells CASSDNRGLVSPLHF. Here the CDR3 DNA reads TGTGCCAGCAGCGATAACAGGGGGCTGGTTTCACCCCTCCACTTT.

This CDR3 is CASSLGLAGDNEQFF. The CDR3 DNA reads as TGTGCCAGCAGCTTGGGGCTAGCGGGGGACAATGAGCAGTTCTTC. This rearrangement joins TRBV5-8 to TRBJ2-1; 10 positions match TRBD2. This CDR3 contains 15 residues. Germline V gene lookup returns CDR1 SGHTS and CDR2 YDEGEE. With 0 bases clipped from V and 5 bases from J, the junction kept 2 bases outside the gene matches.

V gene TRBV30 combines with J gene TRBJ1-5; D is ambiguous. With 1 base removed from V and 3 bases from J, the gap between germline ends came to 7 bases. CDR1 is GTSNPN and CDR2 is SVGIG in the germline V gene (reference sequence). This CDR3 spans 13 amino acids. CDR3 coding DNA: TGTGCCTGGAGTGGGGGAGACAATCAGCCCCAGCATTTT. Translation gives CAWSGGDNQPQHF. Variable domain in full (rest from reference TRBV30 and TRBJ1-5): SQTIHQWPATLVQPVGSPLSLECTVEGTSNPNLYWYRQAAGRGLQLLFYSVGIGQISSEVPQNLSASRPQDRQFILSSKKLLLSDSGFYLCAWSGGDNQPQHFGDGTRLSIL.

The CDR3 reads CASSQNWDTQYF. The CDR3 DNA sequence: TGTGCCAGCAGCCAAAACTGGGATACGCAGTATTTT. The rearrangement uses TRBV6-5 and TRBJ2-3; no definite D call. This CDR3 contains 12 residues. V was cut by 6 bases and J by 6 bases, with 10 bases left in between. Germline values: CDR1 MNHEY, CDR2 SVGAGI.

This chain joins TRBV11-1 and TRBJ2-3, with TRBD2 matching 9 bases. V shed 2 bases and J 7 bases; nucleotides not matched to a gene: 7. The germline V gene has CDR1 SGHAT and CDR2 FQDESV (reference sequence). The length of the CDR3 is 15 residues. This CDR3 is CASSLLAGPGNTQYF. In DNA form, the CDR3 reads TGTGCCAGCAGCTTACTAGCGGGGCCCGGAAATACGCAGTATTTT.

The chain links TRBV30 to TRBJ2-3; maybe TRBD2 (5 bases). V was cut by 2 bases and J by 6 bases, with 6 bases left in between. CDR1 GTSNPN and CDR2 SVGIG come from the germline V gene (reference sequence). The CDR3 runs to 11 residues. This CDR3 is CAWSRGDTQYF. The CDR3 nucleotides read TGTGCCTGGAGTCGGGGTGATACGCAGTATTTT.

The gene calls are TRBV7-3 and TRBJ2-5; 7 bases map to TRBD2. V was clipped by 6 bases and J by 1 base; unmatched bases: 8. The CDR3 sequence is 15 residues long. In germline, CDR1 is SGHTA, CDR2 FQGTGA. The CDR3 here is CASSIRGDSQETQYF. The DNA of the CDR3 is TGTGCCAGCAGTATTCGGGGGGATTCCCAAGAGACCCAGTACTTC.

The chain joins TRBV13 to TRBJ1-4; D possibly corresponds to TRBD1 (5 bases). V lost 5 bases, J lost 7 bases, and 14 bases lay in between. Germline V gene lookup returns CDR1 PRHDT and CDR2 FYEKMQ (reference sequence). The CDR3 consists of 14 residues. Written as DNA, the CDR3 is TGTGCCAGCAGCATTGGCCCGACAGTTGAAAAACTGTTTTTT. Translating gives CASSIGPTVEKLFF. Using reference TRBV13 and TRBJ1-4 for the parts outside the CDR3, the full variable domain is AAGVIQSPRHLIKEKRETATLKCYPIPRHDTVYWYQQGPGQDPQFLISFYEKMQSDKGSIPDRFSAQQFSDYHSELNMSSLELGDSALYFCASSIGPTVEKLFFGSGTQLSVL.

This sequence joins TRBV9 and TRBJ2-7; D may be TRBD2 (5 bases). Deletions cut 3 bases from V and 2 bases from J, with 9 bases between. Germline CDR1 SGDLS, CDR2 YYNGEE. CDR3 size: 13 residues. This CDR3 is CASSGGRAYEQYF. CDR3 DNA sequence: TGTGCCAGCAGCGGCGGGCGAGCCTACGAGCAGTACTTC.

This sequence joins TRBV5-6 and TRBJ1-1, with 12 bases that match TRBD1. V lost 4 bases and J lost 2; bases outside the gene matches: 6. CDR1 SGHDT and CDR2 YYEEEE come from the germline V gene. This CDR3 has 16 amino acids. CDR3 sequence reads: CASSQGQGAINTEAFF. The DNA for the CDR3 is TGTGCCAGCAGCCAGGGACAGGGGGCCATCAACACTGAAGCTTTCTTT.

The chain recombines TRBV5-1 with TRBJ2-5; TRBD1 might be the D (6 bases). Germline V CDR1 and CDR2: SGHRS, YFSETQ. V was cut by 8 bases and J by 3 bases, with 17 bases left in between. The CDR3 has 14 residues. The CDR3 DNA sequence: TGCGCCAGTGCTTTCTTGGGGGCCGAAGAGACCCAGTACTTC. This sequence encodes CASAFLGAEETQYF.

By sample fraction, this clone is medium-sized (0.01 to 0.1%). The V call is TRBV27, the J call TRBJ2-7, with TRBD1 as a possible D gene (6 bases). This CDR3 region has 17 residues. Germline V gives CDR1 MNHEY, CDR2 SMNVEV (reference sequence). Trimming took off 1 base at V and 6 bases at J, with 22 bases between the two ends. The DNA of the CDR3 is TGTGCCAGCAGTTTATTAGTTTCGGGGACATCAAGCCGCGAGCAGTACTTC. It translates to CASSLLVSGTSSREQYF.

The chain uses TRBV4-1 and TRBJ2-3; 8 bases map to TRBD1. In germline, CDR1 is MGHRA, CDR2 YSYEKL. The ends lost 5 bases at V and 3 bases at J; junction bases unmatched: 7. The CDR3 loop spans 15 amino acids. This CDR3 is CASSSHGQGTDTQYF. As DNA, the CDR3 is TGCGCCAGCAGCTCGCACGGACAGGGAACAGATACGCAGTATTTT.

The CDR3: CASSFRDYGETQYF. CDR3 DNA: TGTGCCAGCAGTTTCCGGGACTATGGAGAGACCCAGTACTTC. The chain is built from TRBV7-8 and TRBJ2-5; 7 bases match TRBD2. Germline-derived CDR1 and CDR2 are SGHVS and FQNEAQ. This CDR3 has 14 amino acids. The junction had 8 bases not matched to a gene; V was cut back by 6 bases and J by 4 bases.

The V gene is TRBV9, the J gene TRBJ2-5; TRBD2 matches 8 bases. V was clipped by 2 bases and J by 11 bases; unmatched bases: 8. The CDR3 has 13 residues. Per the germline V gene, CDR1 is SGDLS and CDR2 is YYNGEE. CDR3 nucleotides: TGTGCCAGCAGCGTGGGACTAGGGGGGGAGCAGTACTTC. It codes for CASSVGLGGEQYF.